This T cell receptor (beta chain) came from a study of technical replicates of blood from a handful of donors. Measured with immunoSEQ multiplex PCR; TCRdb has only the in-frame clones, and not every one. Of some 76,000 clones in the sample, 94% were seen once. Per the germline V gene, CDR1 is SGHNT and CDR2 is YENEEA. Trimming cost V 2 bases and J 5 bases, with 12 bases left between them. This CDR3 spans 14 amino acids. The rearrangement joins TRBV11-3 to TRBJ2-5; D perhaps matches TRBD2 (6 bases). What was sequenced was T cells isolated from PBMCs. The receptor was derived from a human donor in good health. The DNA of the CDR3 is TGTGCCAGCAGCTTAAGTGCAGGGAGGGAGACCCAGTACTTC. Its protein product is CASSLSAGRETQYF.